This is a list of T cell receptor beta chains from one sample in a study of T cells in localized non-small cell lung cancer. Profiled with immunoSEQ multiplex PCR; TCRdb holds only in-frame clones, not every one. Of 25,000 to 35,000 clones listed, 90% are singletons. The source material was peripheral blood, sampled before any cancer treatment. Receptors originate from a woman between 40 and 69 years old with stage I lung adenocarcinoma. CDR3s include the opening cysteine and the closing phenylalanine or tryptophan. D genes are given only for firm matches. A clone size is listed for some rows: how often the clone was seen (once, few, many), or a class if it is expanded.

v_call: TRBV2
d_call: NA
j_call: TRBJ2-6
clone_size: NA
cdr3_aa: CASSAEGLGANVLTF
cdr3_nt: TGTGCCAGCAGTGCTGAGGGGCTAGGGGCCAACGTCCTGACTTTC

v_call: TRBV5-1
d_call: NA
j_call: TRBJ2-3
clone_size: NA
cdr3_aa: CASSLGGTDTQYF
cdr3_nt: TGCGCCAGCAGCTTGGGGGGAACAGATACGCAGTATTTT

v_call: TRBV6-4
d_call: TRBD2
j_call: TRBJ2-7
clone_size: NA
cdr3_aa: CASSDLTSGGSEQYF
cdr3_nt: TGTGCCAGCAGTGACCTTACTAGCGGGGGGTCCGAGCAGTACTTC

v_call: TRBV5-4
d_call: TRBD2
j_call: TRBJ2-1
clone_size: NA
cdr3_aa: CASSWGGPSGINEQFF
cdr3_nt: TGTGCCAGCAGCTGGGGAGGGCCTAGCGGGATAAATGAGCAGTTCTTC

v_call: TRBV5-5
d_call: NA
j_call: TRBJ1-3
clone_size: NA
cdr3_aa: CASSPGQYRDTIYF
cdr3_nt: TGTGCCAGCAGCCCCGGACAGTATAGGGACACCATATATTTT

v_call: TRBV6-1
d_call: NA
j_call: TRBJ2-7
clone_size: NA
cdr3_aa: CASSQDIFSYEQYF
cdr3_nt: TGTGCCAGCAGCCAAGACATATTCAGCTACGAGCAGTACTTC

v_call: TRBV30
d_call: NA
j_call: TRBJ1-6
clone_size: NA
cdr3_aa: CAWSGGSGNSPLHF
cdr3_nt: TGTGCCTGGAGTGGGGGCAGTGGAAATTCACCCCTCCACTTT

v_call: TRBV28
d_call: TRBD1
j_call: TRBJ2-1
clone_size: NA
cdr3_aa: CASIPGTGAYNEQFF
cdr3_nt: TGTGCCAGCATTCCCGGGACAGGGGCCTACAATGAGCAGTTCTTC

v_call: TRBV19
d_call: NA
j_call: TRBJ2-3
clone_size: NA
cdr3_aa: CASSITRETDTQYF
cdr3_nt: TGTGCCAGTAGTATAACAAGGGAAACAGATACGCAGTATTTT

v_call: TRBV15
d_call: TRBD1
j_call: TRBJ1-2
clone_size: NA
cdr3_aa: CATSRDTGTGYGYTF
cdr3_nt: TGTGCCACCAGCAGAGATACGGGGACAGGCTACGGCTACACCTTC

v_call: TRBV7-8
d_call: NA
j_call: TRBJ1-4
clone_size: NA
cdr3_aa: CASSLHRDLGEKLFF
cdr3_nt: TGTGCCAGCAGCTTACACAGGGACCTGGGAGAAAAACTGTTTTTT

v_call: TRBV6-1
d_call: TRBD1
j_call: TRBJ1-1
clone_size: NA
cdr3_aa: CASSEGDRRLNTEAFF
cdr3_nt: TGTGCCAGCAGTGAAGGGGACAGGAGACTTAACACTGAAGCTTTCTTT

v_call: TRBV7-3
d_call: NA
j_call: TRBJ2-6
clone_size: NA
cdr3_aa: CASSLRVSGANVLTF
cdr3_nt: TGTGCCAGCAGCCTACGGGTCTCTGGGGCCAACGTCCTGACTTTC

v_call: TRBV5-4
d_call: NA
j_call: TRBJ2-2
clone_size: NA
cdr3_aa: CASSLAGVRGNTGELFF
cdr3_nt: TGTGCCAGCAGCTTGGCTGGCGTCAGGGGGAACACCGGGGAGCTGTTTTTT

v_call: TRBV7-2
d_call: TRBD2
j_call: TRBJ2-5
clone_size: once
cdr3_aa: CASSLALAGGLQETQYF
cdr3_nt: TGTGCCAGCAGCTTAGCGCTGGCGGGGGGGCTCCAAGAGACCCAGTACTTC

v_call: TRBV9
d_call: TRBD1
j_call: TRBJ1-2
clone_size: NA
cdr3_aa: CASSSDRGEGGYTF
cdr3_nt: TGTGCCAGTAGTAGCGACAGGGGCGAAGGGGGCTACACCTTC

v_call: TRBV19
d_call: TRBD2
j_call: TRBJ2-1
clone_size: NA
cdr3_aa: CASSALAGGQDEQFF
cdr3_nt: TGTGCCAGCTCGGCCCTAGCGGGAGGGCAGGATGAGCAGTTCTTC

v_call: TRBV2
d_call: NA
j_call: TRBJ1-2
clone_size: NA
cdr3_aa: CASSYQDWGYTF
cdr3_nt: TGTGCCAGCAGTTACCAGGATTGGGGCTACACCTTC

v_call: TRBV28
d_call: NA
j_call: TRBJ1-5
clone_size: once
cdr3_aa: CASSSQVGNQPQHF
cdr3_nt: TGTGCCAGCAGTTCACAGGTCGGCAATCAGCCCCAGCATTTT

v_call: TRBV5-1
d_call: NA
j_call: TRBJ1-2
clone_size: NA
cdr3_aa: CASSPEGGSPGYTF
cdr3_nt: TGCGCCAGCAGCCCCGAGGGGGGATCCCCTGGCTACACCTTC

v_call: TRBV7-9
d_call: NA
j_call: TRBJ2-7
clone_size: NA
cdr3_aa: CASSPSYVTRALEQYF
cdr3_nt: TGTGCCAGCAGCCCCAGCTACGTGACTAGAGCGCTCGAGCAGTACTTC

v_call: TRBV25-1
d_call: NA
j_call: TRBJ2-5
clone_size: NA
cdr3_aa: CASSELLGAETQYF
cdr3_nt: TGTGCCAGCAGTGAATTGTTGGGGGCTGAGACCCAGTACTTC

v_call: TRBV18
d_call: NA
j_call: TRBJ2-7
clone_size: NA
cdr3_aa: CASSPWGRSSYEQYF
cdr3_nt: TGTGCCAGCTCACCGTGGGGACGGAGCTCCTACGAGCAGTACTTC

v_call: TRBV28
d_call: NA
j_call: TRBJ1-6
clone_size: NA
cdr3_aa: CASTSVRSSSYNSPLHF
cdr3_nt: TGTGCCAGCACTTCGGTTCGCAGTAGCTCCTATAATTCACCCCTCCACTTT

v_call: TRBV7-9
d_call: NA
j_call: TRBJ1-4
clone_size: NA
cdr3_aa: CASSLGGGANEKLFF
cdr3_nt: TGTGCCAGCAGCTTAGGGGGCGGGGCTAATGAAAAACTGTTTTTT

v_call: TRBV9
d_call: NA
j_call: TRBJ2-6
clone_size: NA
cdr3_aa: CASERGRVLTF
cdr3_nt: TGTGCCAGCGAGAGAGGGAGGGTCCTGACTTTC

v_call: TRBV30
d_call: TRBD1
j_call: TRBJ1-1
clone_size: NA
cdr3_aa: CAWKKVIGGALEAFF
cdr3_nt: TGTGCCTGGAAGAAGGTTATAGGGGGCGCCCTTGAAGCTTTCTTT

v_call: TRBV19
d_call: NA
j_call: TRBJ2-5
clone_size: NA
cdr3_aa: CASSGQTLETQYF
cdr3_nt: TGTGCCAGTAGTGGACAGACCTTAGAGACCCAGTACTTC

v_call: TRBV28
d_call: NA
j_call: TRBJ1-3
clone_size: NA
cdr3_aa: CASSLPNTIYF
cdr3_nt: TGTGCCAGCAGTTTGCCAAACACCATATATTTT

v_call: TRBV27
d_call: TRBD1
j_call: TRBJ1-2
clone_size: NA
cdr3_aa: CASSLGQGNGYTF
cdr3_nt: TGTGCCAGCAGTTTAGGACAGGGTAATGGCTACACCTTC

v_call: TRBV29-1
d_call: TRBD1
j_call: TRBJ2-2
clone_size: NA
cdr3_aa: CSVEVRQGADGELFF
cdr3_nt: TGCAGCGTTGAAGTCCGGCAGGGGGCTGACGGGGAGCTGTTTTTT

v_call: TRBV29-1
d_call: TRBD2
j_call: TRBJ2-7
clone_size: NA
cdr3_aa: CSVDFGGWTSGRIGYEQYF
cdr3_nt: TGCAGCGTTGATTTTGGTGGGTGGACTAGCGGGAGGATCGGGTACGAGCAGTACTTC

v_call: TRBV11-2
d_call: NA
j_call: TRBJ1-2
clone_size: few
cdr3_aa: CASSSIVGGYTF
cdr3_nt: TGTGCCAGCAGCTCAATCGTGGGTGGCTACACCTTC

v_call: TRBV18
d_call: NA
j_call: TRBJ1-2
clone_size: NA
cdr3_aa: CASSQAARQLNYGYTF
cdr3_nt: TGTGCCAGCTCACAGGCGGCCCGGCAACTAAACTATGGCTACACCTTC

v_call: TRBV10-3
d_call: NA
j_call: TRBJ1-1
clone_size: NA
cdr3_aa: CAISEVGGNTEAFF
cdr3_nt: TGTGCCATCAGTGAGGTTGGGGGGAACACTGAAGCTTTCTTT

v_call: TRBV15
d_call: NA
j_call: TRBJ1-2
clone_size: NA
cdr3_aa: CATSRDGSYTF
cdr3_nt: TGTGCCACCAGCAGAGATGGGAGCTACACCTTC

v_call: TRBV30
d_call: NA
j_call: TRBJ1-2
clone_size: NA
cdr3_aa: CAWGKGSDGNGYTF
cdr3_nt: TGTGCCTGGGGAAAGGGCTCCGACGGGAATGGCTACACCTTC

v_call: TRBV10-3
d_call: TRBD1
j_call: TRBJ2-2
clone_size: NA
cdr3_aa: CAISGQGDGGELFF
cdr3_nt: TGTGCCATCAGTGGACAGGGAGATGGCGGGGAGCTGTTTTTT

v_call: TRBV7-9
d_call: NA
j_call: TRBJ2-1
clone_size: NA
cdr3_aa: CASSLGQGWGNEQFF
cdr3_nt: TGTGCCAGCAGCTTAGGCCAGGGATGGGGCAATGAGCAGTTCTTC

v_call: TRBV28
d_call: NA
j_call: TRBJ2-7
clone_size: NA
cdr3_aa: CASSSGPSYEQYF
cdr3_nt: TGTGCCAGCAGTTCAGGGCCCTCCTACGAGCAGTACTTC

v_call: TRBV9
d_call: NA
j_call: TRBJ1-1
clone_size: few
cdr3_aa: CASSNEASAFF
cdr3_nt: TGTGCCAGCAGCAATGAGGCGTCGGCTTTCTTT

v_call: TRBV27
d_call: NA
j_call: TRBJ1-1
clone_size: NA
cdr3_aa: CASSLSQPLNTEAFF
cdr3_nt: TGTGCCAGCAGTTTATCACAGCCCTTGAACACTGAAGCTTTCTTT

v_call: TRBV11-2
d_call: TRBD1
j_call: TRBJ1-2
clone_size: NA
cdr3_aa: CASSPIDRGTVYGYTF
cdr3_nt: TGTGCCAGCAGCCCAATCGACAGGGGTACGGTCTATGGCTACACCTTC

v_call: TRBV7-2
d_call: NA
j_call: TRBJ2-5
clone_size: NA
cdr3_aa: CASSLGAQQETQYF
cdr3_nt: TGTGCCAGCAGCTTAGGAGCGCAGCAAGAGACCCAGTACTTC

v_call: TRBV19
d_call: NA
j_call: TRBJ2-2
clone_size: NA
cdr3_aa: CASSGYAGELFF
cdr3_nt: TGTGCCAGTAGTGGTTACGCCGGGGAGCTGTTTTTT

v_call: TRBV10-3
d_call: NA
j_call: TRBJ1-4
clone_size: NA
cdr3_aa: CAISGVDEKLFF
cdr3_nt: TGTGCCATCAGTGGGGTGGATGAAAAACTGTTTTTT

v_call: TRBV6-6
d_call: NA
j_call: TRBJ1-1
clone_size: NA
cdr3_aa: CASSQGTTEAFF
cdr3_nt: TGTGCCAGCAGCCAGGGGACGACTGAAGCTTTCTTT